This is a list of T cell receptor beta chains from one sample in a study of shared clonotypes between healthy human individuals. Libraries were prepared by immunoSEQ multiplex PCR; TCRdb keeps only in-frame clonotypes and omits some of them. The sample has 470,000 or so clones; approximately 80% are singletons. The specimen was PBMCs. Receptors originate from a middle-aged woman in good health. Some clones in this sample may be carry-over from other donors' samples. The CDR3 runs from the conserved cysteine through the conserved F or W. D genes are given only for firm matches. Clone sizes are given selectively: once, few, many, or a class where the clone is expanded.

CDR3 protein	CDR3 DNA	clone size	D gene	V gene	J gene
CASSTGQGYEQYF	TGTGCCAGCTCAACCGGACAGGGCTACGAGCAGTACTTC	NA	TRBD1	TRBV18	TRBJ2-7
CASSLGRTQYF	TGTGCCAGCAGCTTGGGGCGGACCCAGTACTTC	NA	NA	TRBV11-3	TRBJ2-5
CASSLSPELNTEAFF	TGTGCCAGCAGTTTATCTCCAGAATTGAACACTGAAGCTTTCTTT	once	NA	TRBV28	TRBJ1-1
CASSLGESSYNEQFF	TGTGCCAGCAGTTTAGGCGAAAGCTCCTACAATGAGCAGTTCTTC	NA	NA	TRBV27	TRBJ2-1
CASSTLGQSYRETQYF	TGTGCCAGCAGTACCTTGGGACAGTCCTACAGAGAGACCCAGTACTTC	once	TRBD1	TRBV28	TRBJ2-5
CAWSLGLYDTEAFF	TGTGCCTGGAGTTTAGGGTTGTATGACACTGAAGCTTTCTTT	NA	NA	TRBV30	TRBJ1-1
CASRQGVTEAFF	TGTGCCAGTAGACAGGGTGTTACTGAAGCTTTCTTT	few	TRBD1	TRBV2	TRBJ1-1
CASSSFDTQYF	TGTGCCAGCAGCTCATTCGATACGCAGTATTTT	NA	NA	TRBV11-2	TRBJ2-3
CASSDWTNHTQYF	TGTGCCAGCAGTGACTGGACTAATCATACGCAGTATTTT	NA	NA	TRBV6-6	TRBJ2-3
CASSSGTGETQYF	TGTGCTAGCAGCTCCGGGACAGGGGAGACCCAGTACTTC	NA	TRBD1	TRBV7-7	TRBJ2-5
CASSEGAEYQPQHF	TGTGCCAGCAGTGAAGGCGCCGAGTATCAGCCCCAGCATTTT	many	NA	TRBV6-1	TRBJ1-5
CASTRDRAGEQYF	TGTGCCAGCACCAGGGACAGGGCGGGGGAGCAGTACTTC	NA	TRBD1	TRBV6-5	TRBJ2-7
CASSEGSYNEQFF	TGTGCCAGCAGTGAGGGATCCTACAATGAGCAGTTCTTC	many	NA	TRBV2	TRBJ2-1
CAWSHLEGTGGHQPQHF	TGTGCCTGGAGTCACCTGGAAGGGACAGGGGGCCATCAGCCCCAGCATTTT	few	TRBD1	TRBV30	TRBJ1-5
CASSRTGDGETQYF	TGTGCCAGCAGTAGAACAGGGGACGGGGAGACCCAGTACTTC	NA	TRBD1	TRBV5-6	TRBJ2-5
CASRDGIYEQYF	TGTGCCAGCAGGGACGGAATCTACGAGCAGTACTTC	few	NA	TRBV28	TRBJ2-7
CASSFGTSGATDTQYF	TGTGCCAGCAGCTTCGGGACTAGCGGGGCCACAGATACGCAGTATTTT	NA	TRBD2	TRBV7-9	TRBJ2-3
CASSKLLAGGPGEQFF	TGTGCCAGCAGCAAACTACTAGCGGGAGGGCCGGGTGAGCAGTTCTTC	few	TRBD2	TRBV9	TRBJ2-1
CASSFTSGPTDTQYF	TGTGCCAGCAGCTTTACTAGCGGCCCTACAGATACGCAGTATTTT	NA	TRBD2	TRBV7-3	TRBJ2-3
CAISETSGGLIYEQYF	TGTGCCATCAGTGAGACGTCCGGAGGACTGATCTACGAGCAGTACTTC	NA	NA	TRBV10-3	TRBJ2-7
CASSWGLANYEQYF	TGCGCCAGCAGCTGGGGACTAGCGAACTACGAGCAGTACTTC	few	TRBD2	TRBV5-1	TRBJ2-7
CSVEDPLGLAGVRTGELFF	TGCAGCGTTGAAGACCCCCTGGGACTAGCGGGAGTACGAACCGGGGAGCTGTTTTTT	once	TRBD2	TRBV29-1	TRBJ2-2
CASRTANDGYTF	TGTGCCAGCAGGACAGCTAACGATGGCTACACCTTC	NA	NA	TRBV28	TRBJ1-2
CASSQEFLAGAETQYF	TGCGCCAGCAGCCAAGAATTCCTAGCGGGAGCAGAGACCCAGTACTTC	NA	TRBD2	TRBV4-1	TRBJ2-5
CASSLTPVVYEQYF	TGTGCCAGCAGCTTAACTCCGGTGGTCTACGAGCAGTACTTC	NA	NA	TRBV13	TRBJ2-7
CASSWGQATDTQYF	TGTGCCAGCAGCTGGGGACAGGCCACAGATACGCAGTATTTT	NA	TRBD1	TRBV5-6	TRBJ2-3
CASSDGPEGEQFF	TGTGCCAGCAGTGACGGCCCGGAAGGTGAGCAGTTCTTC	NA	NA	TRBV6-4	TRBJ2-1
CASMGTSGHTQYF	TGTGCCAGCATGGGGACTAGCGGGCATACGCAGTATTTT	few	TRBD2	TRBV2	TRBJ2-3
CASRFLGVAYF	TGTGCCAGTCGCTTCTTAGGGGTTGCGTACTTC	NA	NA	TRBV19	TRBJ2-7
CASSKWAPGGNRSNQPQHF	TGTGCCAGCAGCAAATGGGCTCCGGGAGGGAATAGGAGCAATCAGCCCCAGCATTTT	NA	NA	TRBV21-1	TRBJ1-5
CASSLGRTNTEAFF	TGTGCCAGCAGTTTAGGCCGGACGAACACTGAAGCTTTCTTT	few	NA	TRBV27	TRBJ1-1
CATGESSGNTIYF	TGTGCCACCGGCGAGAGCTCTGGAAACACCATATATTTT	NA	NA	TRBV15	TRBJ1-3
CASSFGRVDGYTF	TGCGCCAGCAGCTTCGGCAGGGTGGACGGCTACACCTTC	once	NA	TRBV5-1	TRBJ1-2
CASSRGQGLSPLHF	TGTGCCAGCAGCCGGGGACAGGGGCTATCACCCCTCCACTTT	NA	TRBD1	TRBV9	TRBJ1-6
CASSLSGYQETQYF	TGTGCCAGCAGCCTTAGCGGCTACCAAGAGACCCAGTACTTC	NA	NA	TRBV7-9	TRBJ2-5
CASSLKMGVGNTGELFF	TGTGCCAGCAGCCTGAAGATGGGGGTCGGGAACACCGGGGAGCTGTTTTTT	NA	NA	TRBV11-2	TRBJ2-2
CASRGSFYGYTF	TGTGCCAGTAGAGGTAGCTTCTATGGCTACACCTTC	few	NA	TRBV19	TRBJ1-2
CASSNRVGTDTQYF	TGTGCCAGCAGCAACAGGGTAGGGACAGATACGCAGTATTTT	once	NA	TRBV27	TRBJ2-3